One and the same sample provided the 7 T cell receptor beta chains below, sequenced in a study of response to subunit inactivated influenza vaccine. MiXCR was run by TCRdb on the RT-PCR reads, yielding one entry per CDR3 protein. Found here are under 200,000 distinct CDR3 sequences, about an eighth of them singletons; the top ten hold about 31%. The data also belong to a second study, concerning T cells expressing NK-cell markers. That work states: 5'RACE template switching built TCR beta cDNA with unique molecular identifiers.

Here the sequenced sample was CD8+ T cells sorted from PBMCs, taken roughly 12 days after vaccination. Receptor source: a man in his fifties who received an inactivated influenza vaccine.

This clonotype came up many times. The chain employs TRBV21-1 and TRBJ1-2; the DNA was not used to check the table's D call, TRBD1. TRBV21-1 is classified as a pseudogene. The CDR3 totals 14 residues. The CDR3 DNA sequence: TGTGCCAGCAGCAAAGCAGGTCAGGGAAGAGGCTACACCTTC. It specifies CASSKAGQGRGYTF.

V gene TRBV7-6 combines with J gene TRBJ2-1; D is perhaps TRBD1 (6 bases). Between the trimmed V and J ends, which lost 2 bases and 5 bases, there was a span of 7 bases. This CDR3 has 13 residues. CDR1 SGHVS and CDR2 FNYEAQ come from the germline V gene. The CDR3 bases are TGTGCCAGCAGCTTAAACAGGGACAATGAGCAGTTCTTC. It is translated as CASSLNRDNEQFF.

The chain employs TRBV5-1 and TRBJ2-7; 10 nucleotides match TRBD2. The CDR3 extends over 15 amino acids. The V and J ends lost 4 bases and 3 bases, in that order; junction bases with no gene match: 7. Germline V gene data show CDR1 as SGHRS and CDR2 as YFSETQ. DNA for the CDR3: TGCGCCAGCAGCCCACCACTAGCGGGAATCTACGAGCAGTACTTC. Its translation is CASSPPLAGIYEQYF.

Only a few counts were recorded for this clonotype. The genes are TRBV7-9 and TRBJ2-1; 12 positions agree with TRBD2. J gave up 8 bases and V 6 bases, and 5 bases lay outside the gene matches. CDR1 is SEHNR and CDR2 is FQNEAQ in the germline V gene (reference sequence). This CDR3 spans 14 amino acids. In DNA, the CDR3 is TGTGCCAGCAGGACTAGCGGGAGAGGTTATGAGCAGTTCTTC. Encoded protein: CASRTSGRGYEQFF.

This clonotype was seen a handful of times. V usage is TRBV12-3 or TRBV12-4 and J usage is TRBJ2-1; 12 bases fit TRBD2. This CDR3 is built from 14 residues. The ends lost 3 bases at V and 15 bases at J; junction bases unmatched: 9. As DNA, the CDR3 is TGTGCCAGCAGTTTGAGACTAGCGGGGGAGGTACGGTTCTTC. Protein sequence: CASSLRLAGEVRFF.

V gene TRBV12-3 or TRBV12-4 combines with J gene TRBJ1-3; TRBD1 is a possible D gene (5 bases). V lost 3 bases and J 0 bases, leaving 15 bases between the germline ends. The CDR3 totals 17 residues. The CDR3 bases are TGTGCCAGCAGTTTCGTTCTGGCAGGGTACTCTGGAAACACCATATATTTT. Its translation is CASSFVLAGYSGNTIYF.

In its sample, this clonotype was seen a few times. The chain joins TRBV20-1 to TRBJ1-2; D is unclear. The CDR3 length is 14 residues. Germline assignment: CDR1 DFQATT and CDR2 SNEGSKA (reference sequence). The V and J ends lost 0 bases and 0 bases respectively, with 8 bases between them. The CDR3 loop reads CSARDTETNYGYTF. As DNA, the CDR3 is TGCAGTGCTAGAGATACGGAGACTAACTATGGCTACACCTTC.